This T cell receptor beta chain was identified in a study of T cell changes during pregnancy in multiple sclerosis. The table came from immunoSEQ multiplex PCR; TCRdb's copy has only in-frame clones and leaves some out. The sample holds 55,000 to 75,000 clones, about nine tenths seen once. Per germline, CDR1 GTSNPN and CDR2 SVGIG (reference sequence). CDR3 length equals 14 residues. With 3 bases clipped from V and 10 bases from J, the junction kept 9 bases outside the gene matches. The source is a female donor in good health, enrolled as a control in a pregnancy study. The sample in question was peripheral blood, obtained after pregnancy. The V call is TRBV30, the J call TRBJ1-6, with 7 bases identical to TRBD1. DNA of the CDR3: TGTGCCTGGAGAGAACCAGGGGGGAGCTCACCCCTCCACTTT. Translation gives CAWREPGGSSPLHF.